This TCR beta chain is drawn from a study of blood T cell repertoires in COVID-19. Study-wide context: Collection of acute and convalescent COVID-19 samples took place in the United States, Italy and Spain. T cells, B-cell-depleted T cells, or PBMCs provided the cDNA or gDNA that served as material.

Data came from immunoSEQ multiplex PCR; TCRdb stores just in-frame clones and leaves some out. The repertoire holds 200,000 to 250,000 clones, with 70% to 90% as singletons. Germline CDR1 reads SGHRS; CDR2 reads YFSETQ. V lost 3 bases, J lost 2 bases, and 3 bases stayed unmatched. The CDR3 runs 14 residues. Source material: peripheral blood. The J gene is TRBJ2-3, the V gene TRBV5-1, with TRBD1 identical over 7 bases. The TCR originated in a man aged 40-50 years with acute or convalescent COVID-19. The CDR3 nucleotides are TGCGCCAGCAGCTCGGGACAGAACACAGATACGCAGTATTTT. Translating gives CASSSGQNTDTQYF.